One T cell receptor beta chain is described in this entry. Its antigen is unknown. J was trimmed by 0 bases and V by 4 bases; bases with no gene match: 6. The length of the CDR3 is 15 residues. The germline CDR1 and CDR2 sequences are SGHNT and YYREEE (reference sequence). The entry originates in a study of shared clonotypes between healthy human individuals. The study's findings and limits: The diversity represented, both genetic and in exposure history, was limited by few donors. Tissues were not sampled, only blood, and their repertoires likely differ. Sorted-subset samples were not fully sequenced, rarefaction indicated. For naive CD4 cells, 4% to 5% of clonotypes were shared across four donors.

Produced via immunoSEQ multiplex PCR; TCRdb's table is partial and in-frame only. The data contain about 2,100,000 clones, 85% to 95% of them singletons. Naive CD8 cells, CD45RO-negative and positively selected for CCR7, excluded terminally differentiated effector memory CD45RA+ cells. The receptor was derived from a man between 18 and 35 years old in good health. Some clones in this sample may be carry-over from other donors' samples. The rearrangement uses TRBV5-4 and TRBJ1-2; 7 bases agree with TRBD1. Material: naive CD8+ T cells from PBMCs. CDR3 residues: CASSRGDRTNYGYTF. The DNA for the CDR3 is TGTGCCAGCAGCCGCGGGGACAGAACTAACTATGGCTACACCTTC.